These 19 T cell receptor beta chains share one sample of origin, sequenced in a study of regulatory T cells in long-lasting Graves disease. Time point described: newly diagnosed GD, antithyroid drugs for less than 3 months. PBMCs were the source of the RNA used for TCR sequencing. Assembly of TCR beta libraries relied on iRepertoire HTBI primers together with Arm-PCR of CDR3 regions. TCRdb reanalysed the multiplex PCR reads using MiXCR and keeps one entry per CDR3 protein. Among over 500,000 distinct CDR3 sequences listed, 16% were seen once. The same data also went into a second study, on T cells in Graves' hyperthyroidism and ophthalmopathy.

The sequences come from peripheral blood mononuclear cells (PBMCs), collected at new diagnosis, from a patient treated with antithyroid drugs. Receptors originate from a woman aged 25-40 years with Graves disease.

The CDR3 nucleotides are TGTGCCAGCAGTGATGGGAGTACTAATGAAAAACTGTTTTTT. Residues: CASSDGSTNEKLFF. J is TRBJ1-4 and V is TRBV25-1; D ambiguous. The CDR3 contains 14 residues. The germline V gene has CDR1 MGHDK and CDR2 SYGVNS. V was trimmed by 3 bases and J by 2 bases, leaving 7 bases between them.

This clonotype has ten or more counts. The chain is built from TRBV28 and TRBJ1-1; no definite D call. Germline V gene sequence: CDR1 MDHEN, CDR2 SYDVKM. The V end lost 5 bases, the J end lost 7 bases, and 5 bases lay between the germline ends. CDR3 size: 10 residues. This chain's CDR3 is CASSGFEAFF. CDR3 nucleotide sequence: TGTGCCAGCAGTGGGTTTGAAGCTTTCTTT. The whole variable domain, remainder taken from reference TRBV28 and TRBJ1-1, is DVKVTQSSRYLVKRTGEKVFLECVQDMDHENMFWYRQDPGLGLRLIYFSYDVKMKEKGDIPEGYSVSREKKERFSLILESASTNQTSMYLCASSGFEAFFGQGTRLTVV.

Ten or more counts support this clonotype. The chain uses TRBV6-1 and TRBJ1-4; TRBD1 is a possible D gene (5 bases). There are 17 residues in the CDR3. Looked up from germline, CDR1 is MNHNS and CDR2 is SASEGT. Trimming left V 0 bases short and J 5 bases short, with 16 bases between. Written as DNA, the CDR3 is TGTGCCAGCAGTGAAGCGCTTCAGAGGGGAGCGAATGAAAAACTGTTTTTT. Its translation is CASSEALQRGANEKLFF.

This clonotype was observed a handful of times. The chain recombines TRBV29-1 with TRBJ2-7, with TRBD1 identical over 9 bases. From germline, CDR1 is SQVTM and CDR2 ANQGSEA. The CDR3 length is 13 residues. V dropped 5 bases and J dropped 3; count of bases not matched to a gene: 5. The CDR3 protein is CSVLGQGYYEQYF. CDR3 coding DNA: TGCAGCGTTCTCGGACAGGGGTACTACGAGCAGTACTTC.

V gene TRBV18 combines with J gene TRBJ2-5; D may match TRBD1 or TRBD2 (6 bases each). The V end lost 6 bases, the J end lost 5 bases, and 16 bases lay between the germline ends. This CDR3 has 14 residues. Germline assignment: CDR1 KGHSH and CDR2 LQKENI. The CDR3 loop is CASSERTAGETQYF. In DNA, the CDR3 is TGTGCCAGCTCCGAAAGGACAGCGGGTGAGACCCAGTACTTC.

This clonotype has more than one count but fewer than ten. The chain employs TRBV6-1 and TRBJ2-3, with D perhaps matching TRBD1 (5 bases). Trimming shortened V by 5 bases and J by 2 bases, and 14 bases separated the two germline ends. The germline V gene has CDR1 MNHNS and CDR2 SASEGT. CDR3 length equals 15 residues. Written as DNA, the CDR3 is TGTGCCAGCAGTCAGCCTTACAGGATCACAGATACGCAGTATTTT. This sequence encodes CASSQPYRITDTQYF.

This clonotype was counted many times. The chain recombines TRBV7-9 with TRBJ2-5; no definite D call. V lost 5 bases, J lost 3 bases, and 13 bases lay in between. The germline gives CDR1 SEHNR, CDR2 FQNEAQ (reference sequence). This CDR3 region has 14 residues. For the CDR3, the DNA is TGTGCCAGCAGCAAATTCAGCGAGAAAGAGACCCAGTACTTC. It yields the protein CASSKFSEKETQYF.

This clonotype has just one count. CDR3 sequence reads: CASRGSGEESYEQYF. CDR3 coding DNA: TGTGCCAGCAGGGGAAGCGGGGAAGAGTCCTACGAGCAGTACTTC. The chain employs TRBV28 and TRBJ2-7, with 7 bases aligning to TRBD2. V lost 6 bases and J lost 1; bases outside the gene matches: 9. Germline lookup yields CDR1 MDHEN and CDR2 SYDVKM. The CDR3 sequence is 15 residues long.

Ten or more counts support this clonotype. CDR3 DNA: TGTGCCAGCAGTGGAGGCGGTAGGAAGTACTTC. Translated: CASSGGGRKYF. The gene calls are TRBV2 and TRBJ2-4; D uncertain. The CDR3 consists of 11 residues. Germline V lookup: CDR1 SNHLY, CDR2 FYNNEI. The V and J ends lost 4 bases and 14 bases respectively, with 12 bases between them.

The chain is built from TRBV11-3 and TRBJ2-1; 9 positions match TRBD2. V was clipped by 8 bases and J by 5 bases; unmatched bases: 4. The germline V gene has CDR1 SGHNT and CDR2 YENEEA. CDR3 length: 13 amino acids. The CDR3, as DNA: TGTGCCAGCGGGACTAGCTTCCACAATGAGCAGTTCTTC. It translates to CASGTSFHNEQFF.

There are many counts of this clonotype. The chain links TRBV20-1 to TRBJ2-3; perhaps TRBD2 as D (6 bases). The germline V gene encodes CDR1 DFQATT and CDR2 SNEGSKA (reference sequence). Between the trimmed V and J ends, which lost 2 bases and 2 bases, there was a span of 14 bases. This CDR3 has 15 residues. CDR3: CSARPTEGLTDTQYF. The DNA of the CDR3 is TGCAGTGCTAGACCGACGGAGGGACTCACAGATACGCAGTATTTT.

This clonotype has at least ten counts. The chain employs TRBV7-6 and TRBJ2-7; a possible D gene is TRBD2 (6 bases). The CDR3 is 15 residues long. Germline-derived CDR1 and CDR2 are SGHVS and FNYEAQ. Trimming removed 4 bases at V and 3 bases at J, with 16 bases between. CDR3 amino acids: CASSSQGLASYEQYF. In DNA, the CDR3 is TGTGCCAGCAGCTCCCAAGGGCTAGCGAGCTACGAGCAGTACTTC. The variable domain in full, with the rest retrieved from reference TRBV7-6 and TRBJ2-7, is GAGVSQSPRYKVTKRGQDVALRCDPISGHVSLYWYRQALGQGPEFLTYFNYEAQQDKSGLPNDRFSAERPEGSISTLTIQRTEQRDSAMYRCASSSQGLASYEQYFGPGTRLTVT.

The chain joins TRBV20-1 to TRBJ1-2, with D perhaps matching TRBD1 (5 bases). Per germline, CDR1 DFQATT and CDR2 SNEGSKA (reference sequence). This CDR3 is 14 amino acids long. The V and J ends lost 0 bases and 3 bases respectively, with 11 bases between them. The DNA for the CDR3 is TGCAGTGCTAGAGAATTGGGGACGGACTATGGCTACACCTTC. Its translation: CSARELGTDYGYTF.

This clonotype was observed a handful of times. A junction end diverges from the germline sequence, so it may reflect a read error. V usage is TRBV18 and J usage is TRBJ2-1; possible D gene TRBD2, 7 bases. The CDR3 is made up of 15 amino acids. The germline V gene has CDR1 KGHSH and CDR2 LQKENI. The CDR3 sequence: CASPPRGAEYNEQFF. The CDR3 DNA sequence: TGTGCCAGCCCACCACGGGGGGCGGAGTACAATGAGCAGTTCTTC.

This clonotype has more than one count but fewer than ten. CDR3 amino acids: CASSLEQKSTDTQYF. The CDR3 DNA is TGTGCCAGCAGCTTAGAGCAGAAAAGCACAGATACGCAGTATTTT. The chain carries TRBV11-2 and TRBJ2-3; no clear D gene. The CDR3 contains 15 residues. Germline V gene lookup returns CDR1 SGHAT and CDR2 FQNNGV. V gave up 0 bases and J gave up 0 bases, with 7 bases separating them.

Only a few counts were recorded for this clonotype. This may arise from a read error, as a much more abundant clone is one base away. The V and J genes are TRBV12-3 or TRBV12-4 and TRBJ2-5; TRBD1 agrees at 9 bases. This CDR3 has 13 residues. The DNA of the CDR3 is TGTGCCAGCAGGGGGACAGGGTCTGGGACCCAGCACTTC. This encodes CASRGTGSGTQHF.

This clonotype was observed at least ten times. V usage is TRBV12-3 or TRBV12-4 and J usage is TRBJ1-5; a weak D match, TRBD1 (6 bases). V lost 6 bases and J lost 0, with 12 bases in between. This CDR3 is built from 15 residues. CDR3 bases: TGTGCCAGCAGCCCCCGGGACATTAGCAATCAGCCCCAGCATTTT. It encodes CASSPRDISNQPQHF.

This clonotype came up many times. The CDR3 here is CASIRRQGHGELFF. The CDR3 DNA sequence: TGTGCCAGCATCCGGCGGCAGGGGCACGGGGAGCTGTTTTTT. V usage is TRBV28 and J usage is TRBJ2-2; possibly TRBD1 for D (6 bases). Germline values: CDR1 MDHEN, CDR2 SYDVKM. V was trimmed by 7 bases and J by 7 bases, leaving 16 bases between them. This CDR3 comprises 14 residues.

This chain joins TRBV4-1 and TRBJ2-1, with TRBD2 matching over 8 bases. J was trimmed by 2 bases and V by 1 base; bases with no gene match: 7. From germline, CDR1 is MGHRA and CDR2 YSYEKL. The CDR3 totals 17 residues. CDR3 sequence (DNA): TGCGCCAGCAGCCAAGCTTCGGCGGGAGGTGCCTACAATGAGCAGTTCTTC. Protein sequence: CASSQASAGGAYNEQFF.